The rows below give T cell receptor beta chains drawn from one sample of a study of cytomegalovirus exposure and HLA in healthy donors. Data came from immunoSEQ multiplex PCR; TCRdb stores just in-frame clones and leaves some out. This sample has 150,000 to 200,000 clones, with less than 90% found just once. The sequenced material came from PBMCs. The receptor set was obtained from a man aged 45-65 years in good health and CMV-seropositive. CDR3s include the opening cysteine and the closing phenylalanine or tryptophan. D genes are given only for firm matches. Rows give clone size only sometimes, using once, few, many, or a class for an expanded clone.

CDR3nt	CDR3aa	abundance	d_gene	v_gene	j_gene
TGTGCCAGCAGGCGGGACCGAGGTTTCGAGCAGTACTTC	CASRRDRGFEQYF	once	.	TRBV25-1	TRBJ2-7
TGTGCCAGCAGCTTCCAACACACCTACAATGAGCAGTTCTTC	CASSFQHTYNEQFF	.	.	TRBV7-9	TRBJ2-1
TGCGCCAGCAGCGACGGGGGGGCGAGTACCGGGGAGCTGTTTTTT	CASSDGGASTGELFF	once	TRBD2	TRBV5-1	TRBJ2-2
TGTGCCAGCAGGGGCTTGACAGGGGTCAATGAGCAGTTCTTC	CASRGLTGVNEQFF	.	TRBD1	TRBV6-1	TRBJ2-1
TGTGCCAGCAGGGGACTAGCGGGGGGGCGGAGGTACAATGAGCAGTTCTTC	CASRGLAGGRRYNEQFF	.	TRBD2	TRBV7-2	TRBJ2-1
TGTGCCAGCAGAGGGGCGTGGGTCTTTGGGGATGAGCAGTTCTTC	CASRGAWVFGDEQFF	.	.	TRBV25-1	TRBJ2-1
TGTGCCAGCTCACCAGACCCGCTCCCGGGTTCACCCCTCCACTTT	CASSPDPLPGSPLHF	.	.	TRBV18	TRBJ1-6
TGTGCCAGCAGTTACGCGGGGACGAATCAGCCCCAGCATTTT	CASSYAGTNQPQHF	.	.	TRBV6-5	TRBJ1-5
TGTGCCAGCAGCGCCCGCTCGCGGGGGGGCCTGGAGACCCAGTACTTC	CASSARSRGGLETQYF	.	TRBD2	TRBV9	TRBJ2-5
TGTGCCAGTAGTATGGCTAGCGGGCCCACAGATACGCAGTATTTT	CASSMASGPTDTQYF	once	TRBD2	TRBV19	TRBJ2-3
TGTGCCAGCAGTTCCTCAGTTGGTTACGAGCAGTACTTC	CASSSSVGYEQYF	.	.	TRBV7-6	TRBJ2-7